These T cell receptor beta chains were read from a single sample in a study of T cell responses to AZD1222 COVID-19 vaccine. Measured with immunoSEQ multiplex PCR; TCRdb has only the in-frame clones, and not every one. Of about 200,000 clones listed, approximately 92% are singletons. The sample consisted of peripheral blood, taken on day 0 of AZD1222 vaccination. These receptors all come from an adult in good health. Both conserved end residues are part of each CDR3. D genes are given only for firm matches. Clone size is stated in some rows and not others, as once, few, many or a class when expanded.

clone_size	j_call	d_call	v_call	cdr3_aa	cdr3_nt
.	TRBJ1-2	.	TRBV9	CASSDVKLGLVGDYGYTF	TGTGCCAGCAGCGACGTAAAATTGGGATTGGTGGGGGACTATGGCTACACCTTC
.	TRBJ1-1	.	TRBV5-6	CASSLDTEAFF	TGTGCCAGCAGCTTGGACACTGAAGCTTTCTTT
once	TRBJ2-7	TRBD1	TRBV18	CASSPQAGTGDYEQYF	TGTGCCAGCTCACCCCAGGCAGGGACAGGGGACTACGAGCAGTACTTC
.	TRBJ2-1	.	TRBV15	CATSRIQPGPYNEQFF	TGTGCCACCAGCAGAATCCAGCCTGGGCCCTACAATGAGCAGTTCTTC
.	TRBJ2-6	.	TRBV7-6	CASSFGGYLSSGANVLTF	TGTGCCAGCAGCTTTGGCGGATATCTTAGCTCTGGGGCCAACGTCCTGACTTTC
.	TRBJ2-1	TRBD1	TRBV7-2	CASSLAQGAGEQFF	TGTGCCAGCAGCTTAGCTCAGGGGGCGGGTGAGCAGTTCTTC
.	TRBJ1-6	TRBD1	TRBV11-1	CASGQGHNSPLHF	TGTGCCAGTGGACAGGGTCATAATTCACCCCTCCACTTT
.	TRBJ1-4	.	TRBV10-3	CAISESGVPRGDEKLFF	TGTGCCATCAGTGAATCGGGGGTTCCCCGGGGAGATGAAAAACTGTTTTTT
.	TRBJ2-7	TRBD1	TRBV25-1	CASSRGFEQYF	TGTGCCAGCAGCAGGGGGTTCGAGCAGTACTTC
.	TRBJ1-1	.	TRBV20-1	CSASYIGGSPEAFF	TGCAGTGCTAGTTACATCGGGGGTAGCCCTGAAGCTTTCTTT
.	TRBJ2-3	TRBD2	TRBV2	CASNLLAGPGSSTDTQYF	TGTGCCAGCAACCTGCTAGCGGGGCCCGGCTCTAGCACAGATACGCAGTATTTT
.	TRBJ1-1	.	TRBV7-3	CASSSNSVGSEAFF	TGTGCCAGCAGCTCGAACTCCGTGGGATCTGAAGCTTTCTTT
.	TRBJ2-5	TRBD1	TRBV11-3	CASSDWPGQEQETQYF	TGTGCCAGCAGCGACTGGCCGGGACAGGAACAAGAGACCCAGTACTTC
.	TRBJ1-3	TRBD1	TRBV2	CASRDRAAGNTIYF	TGTGCCAGCAGGGACAGGGCGGCCGGAAACACCATATATTTT
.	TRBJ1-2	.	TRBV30	CAWSEAKYYGYTF	TGTGCCTGGAGTGAGGCAAAGTACTATGGCTACACCTTC
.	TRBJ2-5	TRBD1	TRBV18	CASSPRGDREETQYF	TGTGCCAGCTCACCCCGGGGGGACAGGGAAGAGACCCAGTACTTC
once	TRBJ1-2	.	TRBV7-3	CASSSTLNYGYTF	TGTGCCAGCAGCTCTACACTGAACTATGGCTACACCTTC
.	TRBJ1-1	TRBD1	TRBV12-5	CASGLDDRAQAFF	TGTGCTAGTGGTTTGGATGACAGGGCCCAAGCTTTCTTT
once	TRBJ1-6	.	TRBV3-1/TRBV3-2	CASSQEVRSPLHF	TGTGCCAGCAGCCAAGAGGTGCGTTCACCCCTCCACTTT
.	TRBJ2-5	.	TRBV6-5	CASRQETQYF	TGTGCCAGCAGGCAAGAGACCCAGTACTTC
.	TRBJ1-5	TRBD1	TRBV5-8	CASRPRGSGNQPQHF	TGTGCCAGCAGACCCAGGGGGTCTGGCAATCAGCCCCAGCATTTT
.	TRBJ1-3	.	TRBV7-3	CASSSRLYPRLAGNTIYF	TGTGCCAGCAGCTCAAGACTCTATCCCCGATTAGCTGGAAACACCATATATTTT
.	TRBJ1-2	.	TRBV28	CASSSTDGYTF	TGTGCCAGCAGTTCGACGGATGGCTACACCTTC
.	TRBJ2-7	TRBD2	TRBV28	CASSPRLASTSYEQYF	TGTGCCAGCAGTCCACGACTAGCGTCTACTAGTTATGAGCAGTACTTC
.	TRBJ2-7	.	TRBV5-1	CASSEDRRTSSYEQYF	TGCGCCAGCAGCGAAGACCGACGGACCAGCTCCTACGAGCAGTACTTC
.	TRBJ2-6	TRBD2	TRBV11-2	CASSLAPGGGANVLTF	TGTGCCAGCAGCTTAGCCCCGGGGGGAGGGGCCAACGTCCTGACTTTC
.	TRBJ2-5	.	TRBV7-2	CASSLLGLETQYF	TGTGCCAGCAGCTTATTGGGGTTGGAGACCCAGTACTTC
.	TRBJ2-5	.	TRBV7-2	CASSLGFRYQETQYF	TGTGCCAGCAGCTTAGGATTCAGGTACCAAGAGACCCAGTACTTC
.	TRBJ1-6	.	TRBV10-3	CAISESQGGSPLHF	TGTGCCATCAGTGAGAGCCAGGGCGGATCACCCCTCCACTTT
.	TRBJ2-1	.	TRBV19	CASSITAENTEQFF	TGTGCCAGTAGTATTACGGCCGAGAATACTGAGCAGTTCTTC
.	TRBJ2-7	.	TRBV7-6	CASSPGTRAYEQYF	TGTGCCAGCAGCCCCGGGACAAGGGCCTACGAGCAGTACTTC
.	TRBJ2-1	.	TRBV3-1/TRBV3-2	CASSQALANEQFF	TGTGCCAGCAGCCAAGCTTTGGCCAATGAGCAGTTCTTC
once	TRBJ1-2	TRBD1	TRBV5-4	CASSPWRDRGSSNYGYTF	TGTGCCAGCAGCCCTTGGCGGGACAGGGGGTCCTCTAACTATGGCTACACCTTC
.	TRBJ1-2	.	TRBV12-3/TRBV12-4	CASRAGSTGYTF	TGTGCCAGCAGGGCCGGATCGACAGGCTACACCTTC
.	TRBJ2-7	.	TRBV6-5	CAVRGVSLSEQYF	TGTGCCGTACGGGGAGTATCCCTCTCCGAGCAGTACTTC
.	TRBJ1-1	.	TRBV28	CASTPAPMNTEAFF	TGTGCCAGCACCCCAGCCCCTATGAACACTGAAGCTTTCTTT
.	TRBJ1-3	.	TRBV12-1	CASSSGHPTASGNTIYF	TGTGCCAGCAGCTCGGGACACCCTACGGCCTCTGGAAACACCATATATTTT
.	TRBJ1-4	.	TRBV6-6	CASSYFREGKLFF	TGTGCCAGCAGTTACTTCAGGGAGGGGAAACTGTTTTTT
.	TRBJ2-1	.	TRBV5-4	CASSLEAYNEQFF	TGTGCCAGCAGCTTGGAGGCTTACAATGAGCAGTTCTTC
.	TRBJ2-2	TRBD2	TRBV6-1	CASSDSRSGGNTGELFF	TGTGCCAGCAGTGATAGTAGGAGCGGGGGGAACACCGGGGAGCTGTTTTTT
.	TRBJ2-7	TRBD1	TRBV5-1	CASSRGQGAYEQYF	TGCGCCAGCAGCAGGGGACAGGGGGCCTACGAGCAGTACTTC
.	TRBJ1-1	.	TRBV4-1	CASSRPPDTEAFF	TGCGCCAGCAGCCGACCTCCGGACACTGAAGCTTTCTTT
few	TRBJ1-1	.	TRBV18	CASSPAGREAFF	TGTGCCAGCTCACCCGCAGGACGGGAAGCTTTCTTT
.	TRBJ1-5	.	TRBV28	CASSQGGQPQHF	TGTGCCAGCAGTCAAGGTGGACAGCCCCAGCATTTT